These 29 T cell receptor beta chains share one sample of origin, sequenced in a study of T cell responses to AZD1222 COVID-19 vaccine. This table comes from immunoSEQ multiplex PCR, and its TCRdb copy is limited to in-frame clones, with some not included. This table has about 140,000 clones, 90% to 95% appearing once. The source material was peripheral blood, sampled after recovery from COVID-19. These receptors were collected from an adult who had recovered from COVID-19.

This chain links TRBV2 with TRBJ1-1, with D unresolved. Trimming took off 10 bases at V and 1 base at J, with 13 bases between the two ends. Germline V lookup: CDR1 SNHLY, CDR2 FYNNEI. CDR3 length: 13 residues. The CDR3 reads CAKRELGNTEAFF. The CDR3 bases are TGTGCCAAGCGGGAACTTGGGAACACTGAAGCTTTCTTT.

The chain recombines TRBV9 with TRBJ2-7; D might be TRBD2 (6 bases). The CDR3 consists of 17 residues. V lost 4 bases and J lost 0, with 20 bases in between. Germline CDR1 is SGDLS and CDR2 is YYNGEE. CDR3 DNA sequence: TGTGCCAGCAGCCCCCACCTAACTAGCTACGGCTCCTACGAGCAGTACTTC. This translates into CASSPHLTSYGSYEQYF.

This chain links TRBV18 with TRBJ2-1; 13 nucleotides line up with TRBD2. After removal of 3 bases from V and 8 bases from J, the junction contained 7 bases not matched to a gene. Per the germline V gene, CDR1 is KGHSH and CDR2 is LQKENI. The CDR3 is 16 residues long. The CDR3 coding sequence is TGTGCCAGCTCACCCCCACTAGCGGGAGGGGAGGATGAGCAGTTCTTC. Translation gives CASSPPLAGGEDEQFF.

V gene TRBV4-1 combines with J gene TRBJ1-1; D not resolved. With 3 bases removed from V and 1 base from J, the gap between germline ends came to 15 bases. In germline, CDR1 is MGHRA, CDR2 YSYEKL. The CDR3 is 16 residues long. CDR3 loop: CASSHNGRRGNTEAFF. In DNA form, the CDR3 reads TGCGCCAGCAGCCACAACGGTCGGCGGGGGAACACTGAAGCTTTCTTT.

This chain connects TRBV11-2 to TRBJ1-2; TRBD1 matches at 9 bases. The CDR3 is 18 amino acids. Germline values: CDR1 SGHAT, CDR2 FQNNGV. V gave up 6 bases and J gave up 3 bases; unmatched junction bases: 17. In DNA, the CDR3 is TGTGCCAGCAGGCGCCCCGGGACAGGGAAATTGCACGACTATGGCTACACCTTC. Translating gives CASRRPGTGKLHDYGYTF. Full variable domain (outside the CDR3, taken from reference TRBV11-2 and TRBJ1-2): EAGVAQSPRYKIIEKRQSVAFWCNPISGHATLYWYQQILGQGPKLLIQFQNNGVVDDSQLPKDRFSAERLKGVDSTLKIQPAKLEDSAVYLCASRRPGTGKLHDYGYTFGSGTRLTVV.

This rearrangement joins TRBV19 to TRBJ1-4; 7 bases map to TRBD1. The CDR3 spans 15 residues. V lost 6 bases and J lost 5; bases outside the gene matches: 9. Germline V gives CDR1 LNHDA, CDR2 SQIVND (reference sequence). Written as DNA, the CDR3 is TGTGCCAGTAGGGGCGTTGGACAGGAGAATGAAAAACTGTTTTTT. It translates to CASRGVGQENEKLFF.

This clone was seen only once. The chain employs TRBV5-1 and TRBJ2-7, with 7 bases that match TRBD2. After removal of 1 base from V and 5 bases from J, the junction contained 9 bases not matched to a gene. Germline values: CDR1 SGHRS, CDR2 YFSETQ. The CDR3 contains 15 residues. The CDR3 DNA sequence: TGCGCCAGCAGCTTGCTATGGGGGACTACGGACGAGCAGTACTTC. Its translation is CASSLLWGTTDEQYF.

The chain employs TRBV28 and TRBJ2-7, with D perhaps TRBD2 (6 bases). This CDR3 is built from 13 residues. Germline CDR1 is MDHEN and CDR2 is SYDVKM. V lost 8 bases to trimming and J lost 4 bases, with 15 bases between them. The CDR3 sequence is CASQLGLAYEQYF. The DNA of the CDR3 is TGTGCCAGCCAACTGGGGCTAGCGTACGAGCAGTACTTC.

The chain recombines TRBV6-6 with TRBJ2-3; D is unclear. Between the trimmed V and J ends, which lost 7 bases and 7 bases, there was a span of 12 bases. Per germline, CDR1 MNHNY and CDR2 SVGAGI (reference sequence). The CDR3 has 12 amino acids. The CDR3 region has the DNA TGTGCCAGCACCACCACAGCAAATACGCAGTATTTT. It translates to CASTTTANTQYF.

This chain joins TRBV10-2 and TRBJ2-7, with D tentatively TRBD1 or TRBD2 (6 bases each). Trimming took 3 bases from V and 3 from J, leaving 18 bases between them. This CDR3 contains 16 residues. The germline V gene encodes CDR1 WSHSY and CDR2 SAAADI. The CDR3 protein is CASSEGGGAKYYEQYF. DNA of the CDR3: TGCGCCAGCAGTGAAGGGGGAGGCGCTAAATACTACGAGCAGTACTTC.

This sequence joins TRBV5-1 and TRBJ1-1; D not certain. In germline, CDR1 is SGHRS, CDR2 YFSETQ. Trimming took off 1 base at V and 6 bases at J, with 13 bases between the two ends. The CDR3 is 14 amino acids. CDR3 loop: CASSLQAQVAEAFF. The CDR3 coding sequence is TGCGCCAGCAGCTTGCAGGCCCAAGTCGCTGAAGCTTTCTTT.

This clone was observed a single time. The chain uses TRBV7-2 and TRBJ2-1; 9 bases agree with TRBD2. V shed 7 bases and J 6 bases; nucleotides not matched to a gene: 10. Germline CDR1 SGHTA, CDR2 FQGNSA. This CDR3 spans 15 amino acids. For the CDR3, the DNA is TGTGCCAGCACCCTCGGGCTAGCGGGAATCAATGAGCAGTTCTTC. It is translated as CASTLGLAGINEQFF.

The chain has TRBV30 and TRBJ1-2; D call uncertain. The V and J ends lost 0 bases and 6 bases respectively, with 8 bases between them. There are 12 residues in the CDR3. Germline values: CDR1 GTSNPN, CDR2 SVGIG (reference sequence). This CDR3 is CAWSVRVDGYTF. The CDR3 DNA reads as TGTGCCTGGAGTGTACGGGTGGATGGCTACACCTTC.

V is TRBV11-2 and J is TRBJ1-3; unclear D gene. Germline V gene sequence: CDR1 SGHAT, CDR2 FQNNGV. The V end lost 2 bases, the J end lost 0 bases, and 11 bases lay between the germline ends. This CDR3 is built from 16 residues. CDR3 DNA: TGTGCCAGCAGCTTATGGTCTCAGAGCTCTGGAAACACCATATATTTT. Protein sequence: CASSLWSQSSGNTIYF. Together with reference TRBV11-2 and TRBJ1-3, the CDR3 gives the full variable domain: EAGVAQSPRYKIIEKRQSVAFWCNPISGHATLYWYQQILGQGPKLLIQFQNNGVVDDSQLPKDRFSAERLKGVDSTLKIQPAKLEDSAVYLCASSLWSQSSGNTIYFGEGSWLTVV.

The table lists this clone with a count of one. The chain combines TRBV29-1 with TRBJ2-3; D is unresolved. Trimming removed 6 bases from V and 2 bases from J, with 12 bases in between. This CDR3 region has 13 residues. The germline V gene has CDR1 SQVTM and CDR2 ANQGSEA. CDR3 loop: CSVETRFTDTQYF. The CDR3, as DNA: TGCAGCGTCGAGACGCGGTTCACAGATACGCAGTATTTT.

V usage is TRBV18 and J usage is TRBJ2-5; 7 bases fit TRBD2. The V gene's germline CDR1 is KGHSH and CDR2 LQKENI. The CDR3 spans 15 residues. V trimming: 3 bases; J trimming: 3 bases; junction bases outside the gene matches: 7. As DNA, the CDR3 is TGTGCCAGCTCACCCCTAGCTCGGGGGGAAGAGACCCAGTACTTC. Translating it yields CASSPLARGEETQYF. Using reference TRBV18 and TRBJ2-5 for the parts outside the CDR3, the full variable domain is NAGVMQNPRHLVRRRGQEARLRCSPMKGHSHVYWYRQLPEEGLKFMVYLQKENIIDESGMPKERFSAEFPKEGPSILRIQQVVRGDSAAYFCASSPLARGEETQYFGPGTRLLVL.

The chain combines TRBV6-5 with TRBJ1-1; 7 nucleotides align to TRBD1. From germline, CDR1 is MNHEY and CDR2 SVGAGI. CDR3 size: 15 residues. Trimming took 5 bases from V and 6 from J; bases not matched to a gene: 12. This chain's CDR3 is CASSPIGGGASEAFF. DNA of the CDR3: TGTGCCAGCAGTCCTATAGGAGGGGGCGCATCTGAAGCTTTCTTT.

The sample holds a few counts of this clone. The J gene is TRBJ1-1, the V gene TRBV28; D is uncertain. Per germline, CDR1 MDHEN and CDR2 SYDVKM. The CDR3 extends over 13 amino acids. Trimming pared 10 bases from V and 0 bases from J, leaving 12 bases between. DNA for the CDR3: TGTGCCACCTCCAGGAACCTGAACACTGAAGCTTTCTTT. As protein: CATSRNLNTEAFF.

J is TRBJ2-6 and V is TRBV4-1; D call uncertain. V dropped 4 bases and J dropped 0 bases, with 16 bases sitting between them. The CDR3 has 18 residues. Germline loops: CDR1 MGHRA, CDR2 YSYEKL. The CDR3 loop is CASSPLLGASSGANVLTF. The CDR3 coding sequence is TGCGCCAGCAGCCCCCTCCTTGGAGCGAGCTCTGGGGCCAACGTCCTGACTTTC.

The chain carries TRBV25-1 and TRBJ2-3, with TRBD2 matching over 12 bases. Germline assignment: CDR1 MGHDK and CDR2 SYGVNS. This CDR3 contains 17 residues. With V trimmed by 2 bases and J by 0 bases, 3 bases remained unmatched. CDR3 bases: TGTGCCAGCAGTGAAGATGGGACTAGCGGGAGCACAGATACGCAGTATTTT. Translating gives CASSEDGTSGSTDTQYF.

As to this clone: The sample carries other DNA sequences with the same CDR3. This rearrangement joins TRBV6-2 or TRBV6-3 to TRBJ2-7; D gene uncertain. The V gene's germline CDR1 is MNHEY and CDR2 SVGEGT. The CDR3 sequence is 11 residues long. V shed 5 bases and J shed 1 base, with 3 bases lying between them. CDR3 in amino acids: CASSPSYEQYF. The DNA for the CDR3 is TGTGCCAGCAGTCCGTCCTACGAGCAGTACTTC.

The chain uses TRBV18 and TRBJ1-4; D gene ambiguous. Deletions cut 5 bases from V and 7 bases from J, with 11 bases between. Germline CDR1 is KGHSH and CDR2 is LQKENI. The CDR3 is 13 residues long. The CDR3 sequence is CASSESSGEKLFF. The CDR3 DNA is TGTGCCAGCTCAGAATCATCTGGTGAAAAACTGTTTTTT.

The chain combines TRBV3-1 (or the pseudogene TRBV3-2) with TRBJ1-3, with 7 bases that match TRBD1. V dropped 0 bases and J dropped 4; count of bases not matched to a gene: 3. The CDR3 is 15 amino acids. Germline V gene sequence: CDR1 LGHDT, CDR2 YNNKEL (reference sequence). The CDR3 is CASSQDQTGGNTIYF. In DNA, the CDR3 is TGTGCCAGCAGCCAAGATCAGACAGGGGGAAACACCATATATTTT.

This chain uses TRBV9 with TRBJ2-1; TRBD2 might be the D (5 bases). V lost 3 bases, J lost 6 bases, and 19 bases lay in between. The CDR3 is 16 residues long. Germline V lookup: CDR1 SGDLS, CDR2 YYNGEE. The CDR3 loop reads CASSGRAAWVANEQFF. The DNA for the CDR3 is TGTGCCAGCAGCGGAAGAGCGGCCTGGGTTGCCAATGAGCAGTTCTTC.

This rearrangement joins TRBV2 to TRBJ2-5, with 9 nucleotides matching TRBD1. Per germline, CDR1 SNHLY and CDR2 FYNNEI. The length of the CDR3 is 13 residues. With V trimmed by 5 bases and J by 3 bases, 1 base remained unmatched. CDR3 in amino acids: CASSRDREETQYF. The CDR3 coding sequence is TGTGCCAGCAGTCGGGACAGGGAAGAGACCCAGTACTTC.

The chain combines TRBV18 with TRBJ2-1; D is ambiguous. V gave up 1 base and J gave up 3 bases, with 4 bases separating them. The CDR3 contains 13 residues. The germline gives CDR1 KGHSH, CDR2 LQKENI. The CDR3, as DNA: TGTGCCAGCTCACCACTGGACTACAATGAGCAGTTCTTC. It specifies CASSPLDYNEQFF.

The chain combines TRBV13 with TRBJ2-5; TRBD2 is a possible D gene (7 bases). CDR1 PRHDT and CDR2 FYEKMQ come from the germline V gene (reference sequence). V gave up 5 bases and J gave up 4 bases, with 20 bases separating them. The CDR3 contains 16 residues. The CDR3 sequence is CASSPMGGGNGETQYF. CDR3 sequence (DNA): TGTGCCAGCAGCCCAATGGGCGGGGGCAATGGAGAGACCCAGTACTTC.

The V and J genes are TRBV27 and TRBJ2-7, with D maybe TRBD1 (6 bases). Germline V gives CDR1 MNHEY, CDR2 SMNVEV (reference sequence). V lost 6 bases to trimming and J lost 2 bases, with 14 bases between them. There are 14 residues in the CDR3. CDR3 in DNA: TGTGCCAGCAGCCCCACAGGGTTAACCTACGAGCAGTACTTC. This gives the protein CASSPTGLTYEQYF.

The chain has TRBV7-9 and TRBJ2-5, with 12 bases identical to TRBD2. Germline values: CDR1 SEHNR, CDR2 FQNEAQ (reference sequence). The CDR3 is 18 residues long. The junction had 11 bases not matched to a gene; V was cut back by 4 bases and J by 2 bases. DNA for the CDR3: TGTGCCAGCAGCTCCCCTCGGACTAGCGGGGAAGATCAAGAGACCCAGTACTTC. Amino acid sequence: CASSSPRTSGEDQETQYF.